This TCR beta chain emerged from a study of cytomegalovirus exposure and HLA in healthy donors. About this clone itself: What it binds is not known.

The study ran its PCR with 60 Vbeta and 13 Jbeta primers. The method was immunoSEQ multiplex PCR; TCRdb's version includes in-frame clones alone and lacks a portion of them. The sample shows about 160,000 clones, more than 65% of them seen only once. The study, taken as a whole, reports: Researchers counted 164 TCR beta chains as cytomegalovirus-associated.

CDR1 is PRHDT, CDR2 FYEKMQ, per germline (reference sequence). Trimming stripped 0 bases from V and 4 bases from J, with 12 bases between. The CDR3 is 15 amino acids. The J gene is TRBJ1-2, the V gene TRBV13; D is ambiguous. Sequencing was carried out using PBMCs. This TCR derives from a man aged 18 to 30 in good health and CMV-seropositive. CDR3 coding DNA: TGTGCCAGCAGCTTAGGCCGTCAGTTATCCTATGGCTACACCTTC. Translating it yields CASSLGRQLSYGYTF.